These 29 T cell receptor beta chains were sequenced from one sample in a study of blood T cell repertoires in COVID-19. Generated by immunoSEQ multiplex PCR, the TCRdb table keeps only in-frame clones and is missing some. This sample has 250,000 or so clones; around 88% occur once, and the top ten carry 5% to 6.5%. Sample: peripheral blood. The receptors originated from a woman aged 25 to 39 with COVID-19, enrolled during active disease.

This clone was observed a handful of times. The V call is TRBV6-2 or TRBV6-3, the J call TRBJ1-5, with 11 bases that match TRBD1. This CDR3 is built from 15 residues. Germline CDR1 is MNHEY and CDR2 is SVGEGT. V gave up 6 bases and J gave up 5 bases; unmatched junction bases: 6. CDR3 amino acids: CASSYRTGGDQPQHF. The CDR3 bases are TGTGCCAGCAGCTATCGGACAGGGGGCGATCAGCCCCAGCATTTT.

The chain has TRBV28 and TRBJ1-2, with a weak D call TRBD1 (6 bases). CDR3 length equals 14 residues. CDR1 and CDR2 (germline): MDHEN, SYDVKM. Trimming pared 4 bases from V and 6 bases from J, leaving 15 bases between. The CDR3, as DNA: TGTGCCAGCAGTTGGCCCCGACAGGCGAATGGCTACACCTTC. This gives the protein CASSWPRQANGYTF.

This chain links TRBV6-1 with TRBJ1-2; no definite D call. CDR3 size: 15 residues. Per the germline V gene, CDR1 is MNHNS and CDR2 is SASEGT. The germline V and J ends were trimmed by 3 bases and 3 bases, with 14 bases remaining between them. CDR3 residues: CASSDVGVFDYGYTF. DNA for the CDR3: TGTGCCAGCAGTGACGTGGGAGTTTTCGACTATGGCTACACCTTC.

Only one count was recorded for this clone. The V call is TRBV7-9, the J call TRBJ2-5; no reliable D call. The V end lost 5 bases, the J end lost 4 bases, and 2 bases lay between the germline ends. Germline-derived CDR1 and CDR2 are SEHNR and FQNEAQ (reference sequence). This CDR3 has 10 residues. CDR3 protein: CASSRETQYF. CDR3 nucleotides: TGTGCCAGCAGCCGAGAGACCCAGTACTTC. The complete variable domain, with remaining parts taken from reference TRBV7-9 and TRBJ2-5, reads DTGVSQNPRHKITKRGQNVTFRCDPISEHNRLYWYRQTLGQGPEFLTYFQNEAQLEKSRLLSDRFSAERPKGSFSTLEIQRTEQGDSAMYLCASSRETQYFGPGTRLLVL.

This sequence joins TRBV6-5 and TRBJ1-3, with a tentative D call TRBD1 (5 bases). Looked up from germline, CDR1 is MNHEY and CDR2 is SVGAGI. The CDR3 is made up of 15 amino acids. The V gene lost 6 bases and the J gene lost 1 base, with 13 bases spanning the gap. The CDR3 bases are TGTGCCAGCAGAAGCGGGGCTGATTCTGGAAACACCATATATTTT. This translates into CASRSGADSGNTIYF.

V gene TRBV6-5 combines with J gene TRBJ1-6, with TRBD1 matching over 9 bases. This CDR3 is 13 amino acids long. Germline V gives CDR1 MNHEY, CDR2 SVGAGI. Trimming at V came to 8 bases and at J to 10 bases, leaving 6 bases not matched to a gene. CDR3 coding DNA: TGTGCCAGCCGACCGGGACAGGGCTCACCCCTCCACTTT. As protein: CASRPGQGSPLHF.

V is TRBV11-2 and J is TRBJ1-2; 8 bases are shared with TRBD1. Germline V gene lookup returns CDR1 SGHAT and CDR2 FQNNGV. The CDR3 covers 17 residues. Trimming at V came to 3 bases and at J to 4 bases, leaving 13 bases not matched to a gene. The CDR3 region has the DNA TGTGCCAGCAGCTTTCTGACAGGGGCAGTAGGGTTCTATGGCTACACCTTC. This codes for CASSFLTGAVGFYGYTF.

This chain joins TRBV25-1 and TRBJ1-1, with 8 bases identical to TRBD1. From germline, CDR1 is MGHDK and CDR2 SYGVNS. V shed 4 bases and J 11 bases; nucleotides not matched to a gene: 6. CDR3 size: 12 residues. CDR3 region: CASSAPGQAAFF. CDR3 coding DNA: TGTGCCAGCAGTGCCCCGGGACAGGCCGCTTTCTTT.

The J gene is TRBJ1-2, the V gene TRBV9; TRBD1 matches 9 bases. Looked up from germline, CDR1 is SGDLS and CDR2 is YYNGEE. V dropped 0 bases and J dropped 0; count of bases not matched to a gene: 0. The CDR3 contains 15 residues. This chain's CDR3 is CASSVGTGANYGYTF. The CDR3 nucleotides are TGTGCCAGCAGCGTAGGGACAGGGGCTAACTATGGCTACACCTTC.

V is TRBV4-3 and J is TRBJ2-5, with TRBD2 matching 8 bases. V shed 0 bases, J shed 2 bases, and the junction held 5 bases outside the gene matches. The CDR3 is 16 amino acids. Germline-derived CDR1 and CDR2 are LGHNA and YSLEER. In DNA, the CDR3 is TGCGCCAGCAGCCAAGATCCCCGGGGGGGGCAAGAGACCCAGTACTTC. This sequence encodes CASSQDPRGGQETQYF.

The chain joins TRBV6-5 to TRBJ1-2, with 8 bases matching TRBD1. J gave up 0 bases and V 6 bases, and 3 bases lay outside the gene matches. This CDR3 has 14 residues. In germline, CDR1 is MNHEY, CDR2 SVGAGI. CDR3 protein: CASRRQGTNYGYTF. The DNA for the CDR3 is TGTGCCAGCAGGCGACAGGGGACTAACTATGGCTACACCTTC.

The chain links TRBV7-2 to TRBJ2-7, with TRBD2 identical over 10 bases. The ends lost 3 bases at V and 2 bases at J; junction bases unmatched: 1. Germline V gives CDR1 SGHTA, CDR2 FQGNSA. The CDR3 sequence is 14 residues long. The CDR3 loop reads CASSFSGGTYEQYF. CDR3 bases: TGTGCCAGCAGCTTTAGCGGGGGGACCTACGAGCAGTACTTC.

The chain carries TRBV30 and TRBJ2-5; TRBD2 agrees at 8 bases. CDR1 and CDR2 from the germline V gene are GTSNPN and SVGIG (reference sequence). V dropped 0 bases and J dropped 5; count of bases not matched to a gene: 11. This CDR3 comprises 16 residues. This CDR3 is CAWSVRGTRGGETQYF. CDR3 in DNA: TGTGCCTGGAGTGTAAGGGGGACTAGGGGTGGGGAGACCCAGTACTTC.

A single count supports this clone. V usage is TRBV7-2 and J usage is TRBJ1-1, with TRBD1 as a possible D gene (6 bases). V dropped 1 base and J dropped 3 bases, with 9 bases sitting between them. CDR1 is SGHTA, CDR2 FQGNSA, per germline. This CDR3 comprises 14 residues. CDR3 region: CASSLGGTHTEAFF. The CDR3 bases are TGTGCCAGCAGCTTAGGGGGGACACACACTGAAGCTTTCTTT.

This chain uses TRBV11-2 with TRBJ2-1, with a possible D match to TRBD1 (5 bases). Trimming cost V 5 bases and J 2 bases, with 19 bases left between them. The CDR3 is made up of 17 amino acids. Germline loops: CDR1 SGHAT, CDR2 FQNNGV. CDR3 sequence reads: CASSLLGLGMTYNEQFF. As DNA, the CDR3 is TGTGCCAGCAGCCTTCTGGGGCTAGGGATGACCTACAATGAGCAGTTCTTC.

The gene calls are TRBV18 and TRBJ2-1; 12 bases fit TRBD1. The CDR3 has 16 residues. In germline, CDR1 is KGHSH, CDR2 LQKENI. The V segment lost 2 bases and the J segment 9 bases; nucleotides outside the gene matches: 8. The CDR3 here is CASSPAGTGGSGEQFF. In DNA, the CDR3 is TGTGCCAGCTCACCAGCCGGGACAGGGGGCTCCGGTGAGCAGTTCTTC.

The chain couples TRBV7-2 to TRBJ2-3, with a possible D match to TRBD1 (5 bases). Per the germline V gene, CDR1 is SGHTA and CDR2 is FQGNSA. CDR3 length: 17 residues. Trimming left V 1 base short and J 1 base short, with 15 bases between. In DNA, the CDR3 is TGTGCCAGCAGCTTAGAATGGGCGGCAGGGCGCACAGATACGCAGTATTTT. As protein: CASSLEWAAGRTDTQYF.

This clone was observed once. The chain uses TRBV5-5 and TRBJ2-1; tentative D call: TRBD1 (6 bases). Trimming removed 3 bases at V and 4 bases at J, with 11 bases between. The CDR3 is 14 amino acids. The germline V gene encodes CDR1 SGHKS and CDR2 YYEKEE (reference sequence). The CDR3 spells CASSSGGEYNEQFF. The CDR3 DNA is TGTGCCAGCAGCTCTGGGGGCGAGTACAATGAGCAGTTCTTC.

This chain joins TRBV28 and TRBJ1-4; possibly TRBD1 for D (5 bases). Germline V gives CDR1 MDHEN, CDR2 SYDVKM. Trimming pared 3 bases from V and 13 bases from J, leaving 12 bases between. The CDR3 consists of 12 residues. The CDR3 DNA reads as TGTGCCAGCAGTTTCTGGGGAAGGGGACTGTTTTTT. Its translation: CASSFWGRGLFF. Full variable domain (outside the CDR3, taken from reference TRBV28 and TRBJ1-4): DVKVTQSSRYLVKRTGEKVFLECVQDMDHENMFWYRQDPGLGLRLIYFSYDVKMKEKGDIPEGYSVSREKKERFSLILESASTNQTSMYLCASSFWGRGLFFGSGTQLSVL.

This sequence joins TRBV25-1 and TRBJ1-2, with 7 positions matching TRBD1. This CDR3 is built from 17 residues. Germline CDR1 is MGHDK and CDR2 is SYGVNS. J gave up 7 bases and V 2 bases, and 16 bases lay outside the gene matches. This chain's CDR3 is CASSELGRQGPLSGYTF. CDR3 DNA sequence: TGTGCCAGCAGTGAACTCGGACGACAGGGCCCACTGTCTGGCTACACCTTC.

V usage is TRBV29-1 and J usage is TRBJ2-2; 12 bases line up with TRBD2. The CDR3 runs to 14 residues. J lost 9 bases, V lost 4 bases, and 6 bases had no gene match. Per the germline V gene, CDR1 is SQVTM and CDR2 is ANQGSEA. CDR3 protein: CSVASSGGARELFF. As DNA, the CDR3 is TGCAGCGTTGCCTCTAGCGGGGGGGCCCGGGAGCTGTTTTTT.

CDR3 sequence reads: CASSLPGQGRLDTQYF. In DNA, the CDR3 is TGTGCCAGCAGCTTACCGGGACAGGGACGTTTGGATACGCAGTATTTT. The V call is TRBV27, the J call TRBJ2-3; 9 nucleotides line up with TRBD1. CDR3 length: 16 amino acids. CDR1 and CDR2 (germline): MNHEY, SMNVEV (reference sequence). J lost 6 bases, V lost 6 bases, and 13 bases had no gene match.

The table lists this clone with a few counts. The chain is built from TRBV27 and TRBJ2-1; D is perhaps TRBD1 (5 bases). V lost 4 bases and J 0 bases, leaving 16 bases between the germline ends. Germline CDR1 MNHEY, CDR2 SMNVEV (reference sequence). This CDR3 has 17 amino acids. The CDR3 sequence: CASSSPGARTSYNEQFF. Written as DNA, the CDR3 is TGTGCCAGCAGTTCCCCTGGGGCCCGAACCTCCTACAATGAGCAGTTCTTC.

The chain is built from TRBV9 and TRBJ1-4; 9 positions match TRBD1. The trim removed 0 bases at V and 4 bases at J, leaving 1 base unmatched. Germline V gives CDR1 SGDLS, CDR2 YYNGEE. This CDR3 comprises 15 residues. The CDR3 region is CASSVGDRVNEKLFF. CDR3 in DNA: TGTGCCAGCAGCGTAGGGGACAGGGTTAATGAAAAACTGTTTTTT.

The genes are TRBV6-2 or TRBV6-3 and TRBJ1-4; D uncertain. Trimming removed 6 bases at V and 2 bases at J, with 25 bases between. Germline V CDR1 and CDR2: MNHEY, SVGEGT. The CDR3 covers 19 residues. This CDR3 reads CASSLPGGDSGWTNEKLFF. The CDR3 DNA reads TGTGCCAGCAGCCTGCCGGGCGGAGATTCGGGGTGGACTAATGAAAAACTGTTTTTT.

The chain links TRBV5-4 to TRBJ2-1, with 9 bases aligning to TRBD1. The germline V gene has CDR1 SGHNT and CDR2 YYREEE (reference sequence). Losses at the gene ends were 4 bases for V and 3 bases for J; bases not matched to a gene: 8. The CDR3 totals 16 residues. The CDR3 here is CASSGGQGSDYNEQFF. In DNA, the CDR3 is TGTGCCAGCAGCGGGGGACAGGGATCGGACTACAATGAGCAGTTCTTC.

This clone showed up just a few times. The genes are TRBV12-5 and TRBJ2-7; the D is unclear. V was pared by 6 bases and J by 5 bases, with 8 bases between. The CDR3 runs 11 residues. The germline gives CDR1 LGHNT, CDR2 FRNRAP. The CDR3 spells CASGSSNEQYF. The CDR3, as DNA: TGTGCTAGTGGCTCAAGCAACGAGCAGTACTTC.

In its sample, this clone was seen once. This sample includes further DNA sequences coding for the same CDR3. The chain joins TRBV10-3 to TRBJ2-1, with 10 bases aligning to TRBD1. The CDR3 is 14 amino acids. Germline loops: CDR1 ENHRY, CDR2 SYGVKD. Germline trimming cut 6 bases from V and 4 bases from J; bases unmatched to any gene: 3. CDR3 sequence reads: CAISPGQGYNEQFF. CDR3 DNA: TGTGCCATCAGCCCGGGACAGGGGTACAATGAGCAGTTCTTC.

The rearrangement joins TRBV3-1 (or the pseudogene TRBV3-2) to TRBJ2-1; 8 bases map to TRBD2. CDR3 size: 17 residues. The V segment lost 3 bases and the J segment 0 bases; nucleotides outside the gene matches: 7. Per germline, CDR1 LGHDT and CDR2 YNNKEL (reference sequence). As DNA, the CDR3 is TGTGCCAGCAGCCACCTACTAGCGGCGAGCTCCTACAATGAGCAGTTCTTC. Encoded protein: CASSHLLAASSYNEQFF.